The 10 T cell receptor beta chains listed next were all sequenced from one sample in a study of CD8+CD57+ T cells in acquired aplastic anemia. Individuals selected for sequencing had exhibited CD8+CD57+ cell expansion on flow cytometry. According to the study, genomic DNA was the template for TCR beta VDJ and CDR3 profiling. TCRdb ran MiXCR on the reads and lists one entry per CDR3 protein. The sample consists of roughly 500,000 distinct CDR3 sequences, roughly 34% of them appearing once. Material for sequencing was sorted CD4+, CD8+, or CD8+CD57+ T cells (not recorded which) from PBMCs. All receptors come from a human donor with aplastic anemia.

This chain uses TRBV5-1 with TRBJ2-3; maybe TRBD2 (6 bases). Germline CDR1 is SGHRS and CDR2 is YFSETQ. V shed 5 bases and J shed 2 bases, with 18 bases lying between them. The CDR3 is made up of 16 amino acids. For the CDR3, the DNA is TGCGCCAGCAGTCCGGGCGGGGCGGGCATCACAGATACGCAGTATTTT. This sequence encodes CASSPGGAGITDTQYF.

About this clonotype: Just one base apart from a much larger clone, this may be a read error. As DNA, the CDR3 is TGTGCCAGCAGCGTAGGCTCACAGATAAACTATGGCCACACCTTC. Its protein is CASSVGSQINYGHTF. The rearrangement links TRBV9 to TRBJ1-2, with D uncertain. Germline loops: CDR1 SGDLS, CDR2 YYNGEE. The CDR3 is 15 residues long.

The chain couples TRBV4-1 to TRBJ1-5, with TRBD1 identical over 7 bases. From germline, CDR1 is MGHRA and CDR2 YSYEKL. The CDR3 consists of 16 residues. V shed 2 bases and J 2 bases; nucleotides not matched to a gene: 6. The CDR3 region is CASSQPRQGGNQPQHF. CDR3 in DNA: TGCGCCAGCAGCCAACCTAGACAGGGTGGCAATCAGCCCCAGCATTTT.

This clonotype showed up many times. This rearrangement joins TRBV24-1 to TRBJ2-5, with D possibly being TRBD1 or TRBD2 (5 bases each). V was pared by 3 bases and J by 5 bases, with 18 bases between. Germline loops: CDR1 KGHDR, CDR2 SFDVKD. CDR3 length equals 16 residues. The CDR3 DNA reads as TGTGCCACCAGTGATCCGACCTTGGGGGAACAGGAGACCCAGTACTTC. Encoded protein: CATSDPTLGEQETQYF.

This clonotype was seen more than once but under ten times. The chain joins TRBV20-1 to TRBJ1-5; tentative D call: TRBD1 (6 bases). Trimming left V 3 bases short and J 1 base short, with 19 bases between. The CDR3 contains 17 residues. The germline V gene encodes CDR1 DFQATT and CDR2 SNEGSKA (reference sequence). This chain's CDR3 is CSASVPRGSKSNQPQHF. CDR3 nucleotide sequence: TGCAGTGCTAGCGTTCCTAGGGGGTCAAAAAGCAATCAGCCCCAGCATTTT.

The chain has TRBV19 and TRBJ2-7, with 9 bases aligning to TRBD2. Germline assignment: CDR1 LNHDA and CDR2 SQIVND (reference sequence). There are 18 residues in the CDR3. V lost 3 bases, J lost 6 bases, and 18 bases stayed unmatched. The chain's CDR3 is CASSITAGGSGRYFEQYF. CDR3 bases: TGTGCCAGTAGTATTACGGCCGGGGGAAGCGGGAGGTACTTCGAGCAGTACTTC. The full variable domain, rest sourced from reference TRBV19 and TRBJ2-7, is DGGITQSPKYLFRKEGQNVTLSCEQNLNHDAMYWYRQDPGQGLRLIYYSQIVNDFQKGDIAEGYSVSREKKESFPLTVTSAQKNPTAFYLCASSITAGGSGRYFEQYFGPGTRLTVT.

This clonotype has a handful of counts. The rearrangement uses TRBV5-1 and TRBJ2-7; 10 nucleotides line up with TRBD2. Germline assignment: CDR1 SGHRS and CDR2 YFSETQ. The CDR3 runs to 16 residues. J gave up 0 bases and V 0 bases, and 3 bases lay outside the gene matches. DNA for the CDR3: TGCGCCAGCAGCTTGGTTGCTAGCGGGAGCTCCTACGAGCAGTACTTC. Amino acid sequence: CASSLVASGSSYEQYF.

The chain has TRBV2 and TRBJ2-7; 7 bases are a match to TRBD1. This CDR3 contains 13 residues. V lost 8 bases and J lost 2; bases outside the gene matches: 6. In germline, CDR1 is SNHLY, CDR2 FYNNEI. CDR3 nucleotides: TGTGCCAGCGAGAACAGGGGAGCCTACGAGCAGTACTTC. Amino acid sequence: CASENRGAYEQYF. Full variable domain (missing parts from reference TRBV2 and TRBJ2-7): EPEVTQTPSHQVTQMGQEVILRCVPISNHLYFYWYRQILGQKVEFLVSFYNNEISEKSEIFDDQFSVERPDGSNFTLKIRSTKLEDSAMYFCASENRGAYEQYFGPGTRLTVT.

Concerning this clonotype: One base away lies a much larger clone, so this may be a sequencing read error. V is TRBV7-6 and J is TRBJ2-7; D is perhaps TRBD1 (6 bases). Germline V CDR1 and CDR2: SGHVS, FNYEAQ. This CDR3 is built from 12 residues. The DNA for the CDR3 is TGTGCCAGCAGCACCCAGGGGAGCGAGCAGCACTTC. Amino acid sequence: CASSTQGSEQHF.

This clonotype was seen many times. V usage is TRBV7-9 and J usage is TRBJ2-7; 10 nucleotides match TRBD1. Looked up from germline, CDR1 is SEHNR and CDR2 is FQNEAQ (reference sequence). CDR3 length equals 15 residues. V lost 5 bases to trimming and J lost 2 bases; unmatched junction nucleotides: 6. The CDR3 DNA follows: TGTGCCAGCAGCATAACCGGGACAGGGGCCTACGAGCAGTACTTC. It translates to CASSITGTGAYEQYF.